One and the same sample provided the 18 T cell receptor beta chains below, sequenced in a study of identical twins. From the 5' RACE reads, TCRdb called clonotypes with MiXCR, one entry per CDR3 protein. The sample shows 410,000 or so distinct CDR3 sequences, around 20% of them seen only once. What was sequenced was naive T cells sorted from blood. All receptors come from a man over 45 in good health.

The gene calls are TRBV27 and TRBJ1-1; D ambiguous. This CDR3 spans 12 amino acids. Trimming pared 11 bases from V and 1 base from J, leaving 11 bases between. Germline V lookup: CDR1 MNHEY, CDR2 SMNVEV (reference sequence). The CDR3 loop reads CAGPKGNTEAFF. The DNA for the CDR3 is TGTGCCGGTCCGAAGGGGAACACTGAAGCTTTCTTT.

A single count supports this clonotype. Relative to the germline gene, one junction end is altered; a read error may explain this. The chain has TRBV10-3 and TRBJ2-3; the D call may be TRBD1 or TRBD2 (5 bases each). Germline V lookup: CDR1 ENHRY, CDR2 SYGVKD. The CDR3 runs to 16 residues. The CDR3 sequence: CAISGGPGQSTDTHYF. The CDR3 DNA reads as TGTGCCATCAGTGGCGGTCCGGGGCAGAGCACAGATACGCACTATTTT.

This clonotype has a count of ten or more. The V call is TRBV5-6, the J call TRBJ2-7; TRBD2 aligns across 9 bases. The CDR3 extends over 16 amino acids. The germline gives CDR1 SGHDT, CDR2 YYEEEE. Unmatched junction bases numbered 6, after V lost 2 bases and J lost 0 bases. CDR3 region: CASSFKAGGLSYEQYF. CDR3 in DNA: TGTGCCAGCAGCTTCAAAGCGGGGGGCCTCTCCTACGAGCAGTACTTC. The whole variable domain, filled in from reference TRBV5-6 and TRBJ2-7, reads DAGVTQSPTHLIKTRGQQVTLRCSPKSGHDTVSWYQQALGQGPQFIFQYYEEEERQRGNFPDRFSGHQFPNYSSELNVNALLLGDSALYLCASSFKAGGLSYEQYFGPGTRLTVT.

The V gene is TRBV13, the J gene TRBJ1-3; D perhaps matches TRBD1 (5 bases). In germline, CDR1 is PRHDT, CDR2 FYEKMQ (reference sequence). The CDR3 is 15 residues long. V lost 1 base to trimming and J lost 2 bases, with 9 bases between them. Here the CDR3 reads CASSLAPGPGNTIYF. The CDR3 nucleotides are TGTGCCAGCAGCTTAGCCCCGGGGCCTGGAAACACCATATATTTT.

The chain employs TRBV4-3 and TRBJ2-3; D uncertain. The CDR3 spans 15 residues. From germline, CDR1 is LGHNA and CDR2 YSLEER. V lost 0 bases and J lost 6, with 13 bases in between. The CDR3 loop is CASSQDMRFKDTQYF. The CDR3 region has the DNA TGCGCCAGCAGCCAAGATATGAGATTTAAGGATACGCAGTATTTT.

CDR3 sequence: CASSVEVGLVEQFF. The CDR3 DNA reads TGTGCCAGCAGCGTAGAGGTGGGGCTGGTGGAGCAGTTCTTC. This chain uses TRBV9 with TRBJ2-1, with D possibly matching TRBD1 (5 bases). The CDR3 consists of 14 residues. The germline V and J ends were trimmed by 0 bases and 10 bases, with 14 bases remaining between them. Germline V lookup: CDR1 SGDLS, CDR2 YYNGEE.

This clonotype was observed a few times. V gene TRBV3-1 combines with J gene TRBJ2-7; possibly TRBD2 for D (5 bases). CDR1 is LGHDT, CDR2 YNNKEL, per germline (reference sequence). V was clipped by 1 base and J by 6 bases, with 10 bases between them. The length of the CDR3 is 13 residues. The CDR3 spells CASSQVTRAEQYF. CDR3 sequence (DNA): TGTGCCAGCAGCCAAGTTACTAGGGCCGAGCAGTACTTC.

This clonotype was picked up many times. The J gene is TRBJ1-1, the V gene TRBV27; D may be TRBD1 (6 bases). Germline V gene sequence: CDR1 MNHEY, CDR2 SMNVEV (reference sequence). The CDR3 has 15 residues. Trimming stripped 6 bases from V and 3 bases from J, with 17 bases between. CDR3 nucleotide sequence: TGTGCCAGCAGGACCTACAGGGAAGGTCACACTGAAGCTTTCTTT. The encoded protein is CASRTYREGHTEAFF.

This clonotype was counted between two and nine times. This chain uses TRBV9 with TRBJ2-2; 9 positions match TRBD1. Trimming cost V 5 bases and J 6 bases; bases outside gene matches: 11. Germline V gene lookup returns CDR1 SGDLS and CDR2 YYNGEE. CDR3 size: 16 residues. The CDR3 is CASRGVGQGTSGELFF. CDR3 in DNA: TGTGCCAGCAGGGGGGTGGGACAGGGAACATCCGGGGAGCTGTTTTTT.

This clonotype was observed a few times. The chain has TRBV4-3 and TRBJ2-1; D might be TRBD2 (6 bases). The CDR3 is made up of 15 amino acids. Germline CDR1 and CDR2: LGHNA and YSLEER. Trimming stripped 1 base from V and 2 bases from J, with 9 bases between. As DNA, the CDR3 is TGCGCCAGCAGCCAAGGTGGAGGGCCCTACAATGAGCAGTTCTTC. Protein sequence: CASSQGGGPYNEQFF.

This clonotype was picked up a small number of times. The chain combines TRBV20-1 with TRBJ1-2, with D possibly matching TRBD1 (5 bases). Between the trimmed V and J ends, which lost 3 bases and 4 bases, there was a span of 15 bases. The CDR3 is made up of 14 amino acids. In germline, CDR1 is DFQATT, CDR2 SNEGSKA (reference sequence). The DNA of the CDR3 is TGCAGTGCTAGTAGTCAGGGAGTATCCTATGGCTACACCTTC. Encoded protein: CSASSQGVSYGYTF.

This clonotype was seen repeatedly, ten times or more. The V and J genes are TRBV10-3 and TRBJ2-2; 13 nucleotides match TRBD2. The CDR3 loop spans 15 amino acids. In germline, CDR1 is ENHRY, CDR2 SYGVKD. The trim removed 6 bases at V and 4 bases at J, leaving 2 bases unmatched. CDR3 nucleotides: TGTGCCATCAGGGGGACTAGCGGGGCCACCGGGGAGCTGTTTTTT. As protein: CAIRGTSGATGELFF.

This clonotype was observed many times. V and J are TRBV10-1 and TRBJ1-6; 7 positions agree with TRBD1. CDR1 is WNHNN and CDR2 is SYGVQD in the germline V gene (reference sequence). The CDR3 has 13 residues. The ends lost 8 bases at V and 7 bases at J; junction bases unmatched: 5. The CDR3 protein is CASSGQLNSPLHF. The CDR3 nucleotides read TGCGCCAGCTCGGGACAGCTGAATTCACCCCTCCACTTT.

CDR3 protein: CASSFGGTAYEQYF. The CDR3 DNA sequence: TGCGCCAGCAGCTTTGGGGGGACGGCCTACGAGCAGTACTTC. The J gene is TRBJ2-7, the V gene TRBV5-1, with a possible D match to TRBD2 (6 bases). Germline V gene sequence: CDR1 SGHRS, CDR2 YFSETQ. The CDR3 consists of 14 residues. The germline V and J ends were trimmed by 2 bases and 2 bases, with 11 bases remaining between them.

This clonotype has ten or more counts. The chain links TRBV7-9 to TRBJ2-5; TRBD1 is a possible D gene (5 bases). V shed 5 bases and J shed 4 bases, with 20 bases lying between them. CDR1 is SEHNR, CDR2 FQNEAQ, per germline (reference sequence). CDR3 length equals 16 residues. The CDR3 DNA is TGTGCCAGCAGCGCCGAACCCCCAGGGCGGAGAGAGACCCAGTACTTC. This sequence encodes CASSAEPPGRRETQYF.

CDR3 coding DNA: TGTGCCAGCAGTTTAGCGGGCGGAGTTTACGAGCAGTACTTC. Translated: CASSLAGGVYEQYF. The J gene is TRBJ2-7, the V gene TRBV27; a possible D gene is TRBD2 (5 bases). The germline V gene encodes CDR1 MNHEY and CDR2 SMNVEV (reference sequence). V dropped 2 bases and J dropped 4 bases, with 12 bases sitting between them. There are 14 residues in the CDR3.

The J gene is TRBJ2-5, the V gene TRBV29-1; 9 bases map to TRBD1. This CDR3 spans 14 amino acids. CDR1 SQVTM and CDR2 ANQGSEA come from the germline V gene. Germline trimming cut 5 bases from V and 3 bases from J; bases unmatched to any gene: 7. The DNA for the CDR3 is TGCAGCGTTAGAGAAGGGACAGGGAAAGAGACCCAGTACTTC. Translation: CSVREGTGKETQYF.

This chain uses TRBV4-1 with TRBJ2-3; 7 bases map to TRBD1. CDR1 MGHRA and CDR2 YSYEKL come from the germline V gene. Losses at the gene ends were 3 bases for V and 4 bases for J; bases not matched to a gene: 13. The CDR3 contains 17 residues. CDR3 nucleotides: TGCGCCAGCAGCCAGGTCGTGGGGGACAGAGGCGCAGATACGCAGTATTTT. This encodes CASSQVVGDRGADTQYF.